The 23 T cell receptor beta chains below all came from one sample that was sequenced in a study of PD-L1 blockade in urothelial cancer. Profiled with immunoSEQ multiplex PCR; TCRdb holds only in-frame clones, not every one. The profile shows about 88,000 clones, roughly nine tenths of them singletons. Sequencing was performed on PBMCs, taken around atezolizumab (anti-PD-L1) treatment. The receptor source for this set is a man in his 60s with urothelial cancer.

The rearrangement uses TRBV4-1 and TRBJ2-1; D is ambiguous. The germline V and J ends were trimmed by 0 bases and 1 base, with 10 bases remaining between them. The germline V gene encodes CDR1 MGHRA and CDR2 YSYEKL. The CDR3 is 16 amino acids. The CDR3 loop reads CASSQEASMSYNEQFF. CDR3 sequence (DNA): TGCGCCAGCAGCCAAGAAGCTAGTATGTCCTACAATGAGCAGTTCTTC.

The chain links TRBV10-2 to TRBJ2-1; tentative D call: TRBD2 (6 bases). Between the trimmed V and J ends, which lost 10 bases and 2 bases, there was a span of 18 bases. Germline assignment: CDR1 WSHSY and CDR2 SAAADI. CDR3 length equals 15 residues. For the CDR3, the DNA is TGCGCCACCTCCCTTGGGACTCGCCCCTACAATGAGCAGTTCTTC. It yields the protein CATSLGTRPYNEQFF.

The gene calls are TRBV20-1 and TRBJ2-7, with 7 bases fitting TRBD2. Per germline, CDR1 DFQATT and CDR2 SNEGSKA (reference sequence). The CDR3 runs 11 residues. V shed 6 bases and J 13 bases; nucleotides not matched to a gene: 12. The CDR3 reads CSAPTRGLLYF. CDR3 nucleotide sequence: TGCAGTGCCCCGACGCGGGGACTATTATACTTC.

As to this clone: The CDR3 does not close with the conserved phenylalanine or tryptophan, likely indicating a read error. The limits of the CDR3 on the DNA are not certain, so only TCRdb's listed CDR3 is given. The chain has TRBV25-1 and TRBJ1-5; the table's D call, TRBD1, has no DNA check behind it. The CDR3 is 13 amino acids in total, end residues counted. Looked up from germline, CDR1 is MGHDK and CDR2 is SYGVNS. CDR3 loop: CASSHSRDTVSLL.

Comments on this clone: Other nucleotide sequences in the sample specify the same CDR3. The chain couples TRBV19 to TRBJ2-3; maybe TRBD1 (5 bases). V gave up 4 bases and J gave up 4 bases, with 9 bases separating them. The germline CDR1 and CDR2 sequences are LNHDA and SQIVND (reference sequence). CDR3 length: 13 amino acids. This CDR3 is CASSTQGADTQYF. CDR3 nucleotide sequence: TGTGCCAGTAGTACACAAGGGGCAGATACGCAGTATTTT. The whole variable domain, filled in from reference TRBV19 and TRBJ2-3, reads DGGITQSPKYLFRKEGQNVTLSCEQNLNHDAMYWYRQDPGQGLRLIYYSQIVNDFQKGDIAEGYSVSREKKESFPLTVTSAQKNPTAFYLCASSTQGADTQYFGPGTRLTVL.

The chain employs TRBV4-3 and TRBJ2-7; D not certain. Per germline, CDR1 LGHNA and CDR2 YSLEER. Trimming pared 2 bases from V and 1 base from J, leaving 9 bases between. The CDR3 runs 14 residues. The CDR3 DNA follows: TGCGCCAGCAGCCAAAAAACAGCTTCCTACGAGCAGTACTTC. Translating it yields CASSQKTASYEQYF.

The chain links TRBV6-1 to TRBJ1-3, with D perhaps matching TRBD1 (6 bases). Germline lookup yields CDR1 MNHNS and CDR2 SASEGT. The CDR3 runs 17 residues. The V and J ends lost 2 bases and 1 base respectively, with 15 bases between them. CDR3 nucleotide sequence: TGTGCCAGCAGTGAAAGGTCAGGGGCGCAGTCTGGAAACACCATATATTTT. Translation: CASSERSGAQSGNTIYF.

This chain uses TRBV11-3 with TRBJ2-7; 8 bases align to TRBD1. Germline V gene sequence: CDR1 SGHNT, CDR2 YENEEA. The CDR3 contains 14 residues. V gave up 5 bases and J gave up 0 bases; unmatched junction bases: 3. The DNA for the CDR3 is TGTGCCAGCAGCGACACAGGGGGCTCCTACGAGCAGTACTTC. Translated, it gives CASSDTGGSYEQYF.

This clone was counted a few times. V and J are TRBV6-6 and TRBJ1-5, with TRBD1 matching 8 bases. V was clipped by 6 bases and J by 7 bases; unmatched bases: 5. The germline V gene has CDR1 MNHNY and CDR2 SVGAGI (reference sequence). The CDR3 is 13 amino acids. The CDR3 is CASRTGVGQPQHF. The CDR3 DNA is TGTGCCAGCAGGACAGGGGTGGGCCAGCCCCAGCATTTT.

V is TRBV29-1 and J is TRBJ2-3; D is perhaps TRBD1 (6 bases). Trimming removed 4 bases at V and 5 bases at J, with 13 bases between. Per germline, CDR1 SQVTM and CDR2 ANQGSEA. CDR3 size: 13 residues. The CDR3 loop is CSVVQGPVDTQYF. DNA of the CDR3: TGCAGCGTTGTACAGGGCCCAGTAGATACGCAGTATTTT.

This clone was counted only a few times. The chain links TRBV5-6 to TRBJ2-1; TRBD1 might be the D (5 bases). Germline V gene data show CDR1 as SGHDT and CDR2 as YYEEEE. This CDR3 is built from 16 residues. Trimming stripped 4 bases from V and 15 bases from J, with 29 bases between. The CDR3: CASSLWVAEQGKIGFF. The CDR3 bases are TGTGCCAGCAGCCTGTGGGTGGCGGAGCAGGGTAAGATCGGGTTCTTC.

V and J are TRBV19 and TRBJ2-7, with 9 bases aligning to TRBD1. Trimming cost V 6 bases and J 6 bases; bases outside gene matches: 12. This CDR3 region has 15 residues. Germline CDR1 is LNHDA and CDR2 is SQIVND (reference sequence). The chain's CDR3 is CASSTYSGQGSEQYF. The CDR3 coding sequence is TGTGCCAGTAGCACCTACTCGGGACAGGGAAGCGAGCAGTACTTC.

The genes are TRBV9 and TRBJ2-3; D perhaps matches TRBD2 (7 bases). CDR3 length: 16 amino acids. Trimming cost V 0 bases and J 1 base, with 12 bases left between them. Germline V lookup: CDR1 SGDLS, CDR2 YYNGEE. The CDR3 region has the DNA TGTGCCAGCAGCGTAGACGGGGGGCCTGGCACAGATACGCAGTATTTT. Translated: CASSVDGGPGTDTQYF.

The V call is TRBV28, the J call TRBJ1-4, with D possibly matching TRBD1 (5 bases). This CDR3 has 13 residues. V was clipped by 5 bases and J by 8 bases, with 12 bases between them. Germline loops: CDR1 MDHEN, CDR2 SYDVKM. The CDR3, as DNA: TGTGCCAGCAGTGGACCAGGGCAGGAAAAACTGTTTTTT. The encoded protein is CASSGPGQEKLFF.

The J gene is TRBJ1-2, the V gene TRBV5-4, with a tentative D call TRBD1 (6 bases). The CDR3 extends over 15 amino acids. The V end lost 1 base, the J end lost 4 bases, and 14 bases lay between the germline ends. Looked up from germline, CDR1 is SGHNT and CDR2 is YYREEE (reference sequence). The CDR3 loop reads CASSLSSGGVYGYTF. In DNA form, the CDR3 reads TGTGCCAGCAGCTTGTCTTCTGGGGGCGTCTATGGCTACACCTTC.

This chain uses TRBV27 with TRBJ2-1, with 12 bases fitting TRBD2. CDR1 is MNHEY and CDR2 is SMNVEV in the germline V gene (reference sequence). This CDR3 region has 15 residues. Trimming at V came to 4 bases and at J to 9 bases, leaving 7 bases not matched to a gene. The DNA of the CDR3 is TGTGCCAGCAGTTCCTGGACTAGCGGGAAACGTGAGCAGTTCTTC. Amino acids: CASSSWTSGKREQFF.

The J gene is TRBJ2-7, the V gene TRBV23-1; D is perhaps TRBD2 (5 bases). TRBV23-1 is an ORF; its function is uncertain. CDR3 size: 13 residues. Trimming pared 2 bases from V and 5 bases from J, leaving 10 bases between. CDR3 DNA: TGCGCCAGCAGTCAACTGGACGGGGACGAGCAGTACTTC. Encoded protein: CASSQLDGDEQYF.

V gene TRBV18 combines with J gene TRBJ1-3, with D hard to call. Trimming cost V 4 bases and J 4 bases, with 17 bases left between them. CDR3 length equals 16 residues. Looked up from germline, CDR1 is KGHSH and CDR2 is LQKENI. As DNA, the CDR3 is TGTGCCAGCTCACTTAACCGGGAAATAGGAGGAAACACCATATATTTT. It translates to CASSLNREIGGNTIYF. Full variable domain (rest looked up from reference TRBV18 and TRBJ1-3): NAGVMQNPRHLVRRRGQEARLRCSPMKGHSHVYWYRQLPEEGLKFMVYLQKENIIDESGMPKERFSAEFPKEGPSILRIQQVVRGDSAAYFCASSLNREIGGNTIYFGEGSWLTVV.

The V and J genes are TRBV15 and TRBJ2-7; 12 bases match TRBD1. The ends lost 9 bases at V and 5 bases at J; junction bases unmatched: 8. Germline loops: CDR1 LNHNV, CDR2 YYDKDF (reference sequence). The CDR3 has 14 amino acids. The CDR3 DNA reads as TGTGCCACGACCAGGGACAGGGGGCCCCACGAGCAGTACTTC. Protein: CATTRDRGPHEQYF.

The V gene is TRBV5-1, the J gene TRBJ1-2; tentatively, D is TRBD1 (6 bases). In germline, CDR1 is SGHRS, CDR2 YFSETQ. Trimming stripped 4 bases from V and 8 bases from J, with 21 bases between. The CDR3 totals 15 residues. The CDR3 DNA reads TGCGCCAGCAGCGCTGGATATGCTGGGGGCGACGGCTACACCTTC. Translating gives CASSAGYAGGDGYTF.

This sequence joins TRBV19 and TRBJ2-7; 10 bases are shared with TRBD1. The CDR3 extends over 14 amino acids. J was trimmed by 7 bases and V by 3 bases; bases with no gene match: 6. From germline, CDR1 is LNHDA and CDR2 SQIVND (reference sequence). For the CDR3, the DNA is TGTGCCAGTAGTATCGGGACAGGGGTGTCTGAGCAGTACTTC. This encodes CASSIGTGVSEQYF.

The chain joins TRBV7-9 to TRBJ2-7, with unresolved D. With 2 bases removed from V and 5 bases from J, the gap between germline ends came to 7 bases. Germline CDR1 and CDR2: SEHNR and FQNEAQ (reference sequence). This CDR3 region has 12 residues. Here the CDR3 DNA reads TGTGCCAGCAGCTTAATTCCCGACGAGCAGTACTTC. The encoded protein is CASSLIPDEQYF. The whole variable domain, filled in from reference TRBV7-9 and TRBJ2-7, reads DTGVSQNPRHKITKRGQNVTFRCDPISEHNRLYWYRQTLGQGPEFLTYFQNEAQLEKSRLLSDRFSAERPKGSFSTLEIQRTEQGDSAMYLCASSLIPDEQYFGPGTRLTVT.

The chain carries TRBV7-8 and TRBJ1-2; the match to TRBD1 covers 8 bases. CDR1 is SGHVS and CDR2 is FQNEAQ in the germline V gene. The V and J ends lost 4 bases and 2 bases, in that order; junction bases with no gene match: 6. The CDR3 spans 15 residues. Here the CDR3 reads CASSWTGLLNYGYTF. The DNA of the CDR3 is TGTGCCAGCAGCTGGACAGGGCTCCTAAACTATGGCTACACCTTC.